Each of the 24 T cell receptor beta chains below was sequenced from the same sample in a study of CD8+ T cells in alopecia areata. After isolation, RNA underwent reverse transcription to generate cDNA as the sequencing template. Sequenced by immunoSEQ multiplex PCR; TCRdb stores in-frame clones only, minus some. The table records more than 140,000 clones, about 88% of them present only once. The treatment was: oral pan-JAK inhibitor, 5-10 mg twice daily. Specimen: CD8+ T cells sorted from blood, collected at week 4, from a patient treated with tofacitinib. The receptors stem from a human donor with alopecia areata.

The genes are TRBV4-2 and TRBJ2-7, with TRBD1 matching 9 bases. Germline lookup yields CDR1 LGHNA and CDR2 YNFKEQ. V lost 6 bases, J lost 2 bases, and 5 bases stayed unmatched. The CDR3 is made up of 14 amino acids. CDR3 sequence (DNA): TGTGCCAGCAGTGAAGGGACAGGGACCTACGAGCAGTACTTC. This gives the protein CASSEGTGTYEQYF.

This rearrangement joins TRBV5-6 to TRBJ2-5; TRBD2 agrees at 9 bases. This CDR3 is 14 amino acids long. Unmatched junction bases numbered 5, after V lost 4 bases and J lost 4 bases. CDR1 is SGHDT, CDR2 YYEEEE, per germline. The CDR3 coding sequence is TGTGCCAGCAGCCCAGCGGGAGGAAGAGAGACCCAGTACTTC. As protein: CASSPAGGRETQYF.

The chain carries TRBV7-9 and TRBJ2-1; TRBD2 matches at 9 bases. Per germline, CDR1 SEHNR and CDR2 FQNEAQ (reference sequence). CDR3 length: 15 amino acids. V was pared by 4 bases and J by 6 bases, with 7 bases of the junction left unmatched. The CDR3 here is CASSSIAGVINEQFF. The CDR3 DNA reads as TGTGCCAGCAGCTCGATAGCGGGAGTAATCAATGAGCAGTTCTTC.

This chain connects TRBV5-6 to TRBJ2-7; a weak D match, TRBD2 (6 bases). CDR3 size: 15 residues. Germline lookup yields CDR1 SGHDT and CDR2 YYEEEE. The CDR3 sequence is CATSADGGNDYEQYF. CDR3 sequence (DNA): TGTGCTACCAGCGCGGACGGGGGTAACGACTACGAGCAGTACTTC.

The chain is built from TRBV30 and TRBJ1-5; D ambiguous. Deletions cut 3 bases from V and 3 bases from J, with 15 bases between. CDR3 size: 15 residues. Germline V gene data show CDR1 as GTSNPN and CDR2 as SVGIG (reference sequence). CDR3 bases: TGTGCCTGGAGCGATGGACGGATCTACAATCAGCCCCAGCATTTT. Amino acids: CAWSDGRIYNQPQHF.

The chain recombines TRBV27 with TRBJ2-2; 10 bases are a match to TRBD1. The CDR3 totals 18 residues. The germline V gene encodes CDR1 MNHEY and CDR2 SMNVEV (reference sequence). Trimming removed 3 bases from V and 1 base from J; junction bases left unmatched: 8. This CDR3 reads CASSFGTGEGMNTGELFF. The DNA for the CDR3 is TGTGCCAGCAGTTTTGGGACAGGGGAAGGGATGAACACCGGGGAGCTGTTTTTT.

This chain joins TRBV7-9 and TRBJ2-1; D possibly corresponds to TRBD2 (5 bases). The ends were cut back, 8 bases at V and 8 bases at J, with 13 bases in the middle. The CDR3 covers 12 residues. Germline V gene sequence: CDR1 SEHNR, CDR2 FQNEAQ (reference sequence). The CDR3 loop reads CASGSGFHEQFF. CDR3 nucleotides: TGTGCCAGCGGGTCGGGGTTTCATGAGCAGTTCTTC.

This clone was observed once. V and J are TRBV25-1 and TRBJ2-7; D is uncertain. CDR1 and CDR2 from the germline V gene are MGHDK and SYGVNS. The V end was cut by 1 base, the J end by 5 bases, with 6 bases between. The CDR3 spans 12 residues. The CDR3 reads CASSEFSDEQYF. The CDR3, as DNA: TGTGCCAGCAGTGAATTCAGTGACGAGCAGTACTTC.

The chain couples TRBV6-6 to TRBJ1-2, with 7 bases matching TRBD1. The CDR3 is 16 residues long. The J segment lost 0 bases and the V segment lost 2 bases, leaving 6 bases of the junction unmatched. Germline values: CDR1 MNHNY, CDR2 SVGAGI (reference sequence). CDR3 nucleotide sequence: TGTGCCAGCAGTTACCCTGACAGGGTTGCTAACTATGGCTACACCTTC. Translated, it gives CASSYPDRVANYGYTF.

The chain combines TRBV29-1 with TRBJ1-1, with D unresolved. The germline CDR1 and CDR2 sequences are SQVTM and ANQGSEA. CDR3 length equals 13 residues. Trimming removed 4 bases from V and 4 bases from J, with 13 bases in between. In DNA, the CDR3 is TGCAGCGTTGCTGAGGGTGAGGGCACTGAAGCTTTCTTT. It codes for CSVAEGEGTEAFF. The full variable domain, completed using reference TRBV29-1 and TRBJ1-1, is SAVISQKPSRDICQRGTSLTIQCQVDSQVTMMFWYRQQPGQSLTLIATANQGSEATYESGFVIDKFPISRPNLTFSTLTVSNMSPEDSSIYLCSVAEGEGTEAFFGQGTRLTVV.

This clone was seen a single time. This chain connects TRBV7-9 to TRBJ2-1, with TRBD2 as a possible D gene (6 bases). Looked up from germline, CDR1 is SEHNR and CDR2 is FQNEAQ (reference sequence). The CDR3 spans 17 residues. Trimming took off 1 base at V and 2 bases at J, with 15 bases between the two ends. CDR3 in amino acids: CASSLEGGGNTYNEQFF. Here the CDR3 DNA reads TGTGCCAGCAGCTTAGAAGGTGGCGGGAACACCTACAATGAGCAGTTCTTC. Combining the CDR3 with reference TRBV7-9 and TRBJ2-1 gives the whole variable domain DTGVSQNPRHKITKRGQNVTFRCDPISEHNRLYWYRQTLGQGPEFLTYFQNEAQLEKSRLLSDRFSAERPKGSFSTLEIQRTEQGDSAMYLCASSLEGGGNTYNEQFFGPGTRLTVL.

This clone is a singleton in its sample. The rearrangement joins TRBV9 to TRBJ1-1; D remains unclear. Germline V CDR1 and CDR2: SGDLS, YYNGEE. V dropped 1 base and J dropped 2 bases, with 6 bases sitting between them. The CDR3 covers 13 residues. The CDR3 DNA is TGTGCCAGCAGCGTACGAGGAAACACTGAAGCTTTCTTT. It translates to CASSVRGNTEAFF.

The V and J genes are TRBV9 and TRBJ2-7; 8 nucleotides agree with TRBD2. The V gene end was trimmed by 0 bases and the J gene end by 0 bases; junction bases not matched to a gene: 2. The CDR3 spans 15 residues. Germline CDR1 is SGDLS and CDR2 is YYNGEE. CDR3 sequence: CASSVDGGVSYEQYF. CDR3 sequence (DNA): TGTGCCAGCAGCGTAGACGGGGGGGTCTCCTACGAGCAGTACTTC.

This chain's CDR3 is CASSVLGDSYEQYF. CDR3 nucleotide sequence: TGTGCCAGCAGCGTTTTGGGGGACTCCTACGAGCAGTACTTC. This rearrangement joins TRBV9 to TRBJ2-7; either TRBD1 or TRBD2 may fit D (5 bases each). Germline V gives CDR1 SGDLS, CDR2 YYNGEE. The CDR3 loop spans 14 amino acids. V dropped 2 bases and J dropped 0 bases, with 9 bases sitting between them.

The rearrangement joins TRBV19 to TRBJ1-6; D possibly corresponds to TRBD1 (5 bases). Trimming shortened V by 5 bases and J by 10 bases, and 12 bases separated the two germline ends. The germline CDR1 and CDR2 sequences are LNHDA and SQIVND (reference sequence). CDR3 length equals 13 residues. The CDR3 DNA sequence: TGTGCCAGTAGTTCGACAGTACCCTCACCCCTCCACTTT. This sequence encodes CASSSTVPSPLHF.

This clone was seen a single time. The CDR3 is CASSSPGTGYGYTF. Here the CDR3 DNA reads TGTGCCAGCAGTTCTCCCGGGACAGGCTATGGCTACACCTTC. This rearrangement joins TRBV27 to TRBJ1-2; 8 nucleotides match TRBD1. Germline lookup yields CDR1 MNHEY and CDR2 SMNVEV (reference sequence). J gave up 4 bases and V 4 bases, and 5 bases lay outside the gene matches. This CDR3 spans 14 amino acids.

J is TRBJ2-1 and V is TRBV7-9; D is uncertain. This CDR3 contains 11 residues. The V end lost 5 bases, the J end lost 10 bases, and 9 bases lay between the germline ends. Germline CDR1 reads SEHNR; CDR2 reads FQNEAQ (reference sequence). In DNA, the CDR3 is TGTGCCAGCAGCCCAGCTGGCGAGCAGTTCTTC. Translated, it gives CASSPAGEQFF.

The rearrangement uses TRBV7-3 and TRBJ2-3, with D maybe TRBD2 (6 bases). The CDR3 extends over 15 amino acids. V lost 1 base and J lost 3, with 11 bases in between. Germline CDR1 and CDR2: SGHTA and FQGTGA. In DNA, the CDR3 is TGTGCCAGCAGCTTAATCGGGGGAGCTACAGATACGCAGTATTTT. Translating gives CASSLIGGATDTQYF.

The chain employs TRBV19 and TRBJ2-7; D gene ambiguous. Germline-derived CDR1 and CDR2 are LNHDA and SQIVND (reference sequence). The CDR3 extends over 14 amino acids. The V and J ends lost 5 bases and 0 bases respectively, with 11 bases between them. CDR3 residues: CASSSDGPSYEQYF. The CDR3 DNA sequence: TGTGCCAGTAGTTCGGACGGTCCCTCCTACGAGCAGTACTTC.

The chain couples TRBV4-1 to TRBJ2-7; 9 bases are a match to TRBD1. Trimming removed 0 bases from V and 1 base from J; junction bases left unmatched: 10. The CDR3 is made up of 18 amino acids. CDR1 and CDR2 from the germline V gene are MGHRA and YSYEKL. CDR3 in amino acids: CASSQEETGTGSSYEQYF. The CDR3 DNA is TGCGCCAGCAGCCAAGAAGAAACCGGGACAGGGTCTTCCTACGAGCAGTACTTC.

The CDR3: CASSLDAGLPGYTF. The CDR3 region has the DNA TGTGCCAGCAGCTTGGATGCAGGGCTCCCTGGCTACACCTTC. J is TRBJ1-2 and V is TRBV5-5; D perhaps matches TRBD1 (5 bases). The CDR3 covers 14 residues. The V gene's germline CDR1 is SGHKS and CDR2 YYEKEE (reference sequence). The germline V and J ends were trimmed by 0 bases and 7 bases, with 13 bases remaining between them.

The CDR3 coding sequence is TGCAGCGCTTTTGGGGACGGATCCTCTGGAAACACCATATATTTT. Protein: CSAFGDGSSGNTIYF. This chain joins TRBV29-1 and TRBJ1-3, with D possibly TRBD1 on 5 matching bases. CDR1 and CDR2 from the germline V gene are SQVTM and ANQGSEA. This CDR3 comprises 15 residues. V lost 7 bases and J lost 0, with 16 bases in between.

The count of this clone is one. The V call is TRBV19, the J call TRBJ2-1; 7 bases align to TRBD2. The CDR3 is 16 residues long. After removal of 3 bases from V and 1 base from J, the junction contained 6 bases not matched to a gene. Looked up from germline, CDR1 is LNHDA and CDR2 is SQIVND (reference sequence). The DNA for the CDR3 is TGTGCCAGTAGTATTGGAAGGGAGGGTTCCTACAATGAGCAGTTCTTC. It encodes CASSIGREGSYNEQFF.

Sample share makes this clone medium-sized. This sequence joins TRBV7-9 and TRBJ2-1; a weak D match, TRBD2 (6 bases). This CDR3 spans 16 amino acids. Trimming removed 5 bases at V and 0 bases at J, with 14 bases between. CDR1 and CDR2 (germline): SEHNR, FQNEAQ (reference sequence). The CDR3 DNA sequence: TGTGCCAGCAGCCCAAGGGACTCGAGCTCCTACAATGAGCAGTTCTTC. Its translation is CASSPRDSSSYNEQFF.